The 19 T cell receptor beta chains listed next were all sequenced from one sample in a study of prognosis after radiotherapy for stage I lung cancer. Genomic DNA was subjected to two-round multiplex PCR for amplification of TCR beta CDR3. Primers targeting each individual TRBV and TRBJ gene were applied in first-round PCR. TCRdb processed the multiplex PCR reads anew with MiXCR; each CDR3 protein has one entry. The sample lists fewer than 40,000 distinct CDR3 sequences; 40% to 50% were seen once. Sequencing was performed on PBMCs, taken before or after stereotactic body radiation therapy (not recorded which). These receptors were taken from a donor at least 50 years old with non-small cell lung cancer.

The rearrangement links TRBV20-1 to TRBJ2-1; TRBD2 aligns across 9 bases. Germline lookup yields CDR1 DFQATT and CDR2 SNEGSKA (reference sequence). The trim removed 6 bases at V and 6 bases at J, leaving 15 bases unmatched. This CDR3 has 16 residues. The CDR3 DNA reads TGCAGTGCCCCCCCTACCGTGACTAGCGGAATCAATGAGCAGTTCTTC. Translated: CSAPPTVTSGINEQFF.

This clonotype was picked up one time. One end of the junction does not line up with germline, which may come from a read error. CDR3 loop: CASSLEPILTYGQYF. The CDR3 DNA sequence: TGCGCCAGCAGCTTGGAACCAATCCTTACCTACGGGCAGTACTTC. The rearrangement joins TRBV5-1 to TRBJ2-7; D gene uncertain. Germline CDR1 and CDR2: SGHRS and YFSETQ. This CDR3 comprises 15 residues.

The V gene is TRBV5-1, the J gene TRBJ2-7; D not certain. The CDR3 totals 14 residues. The ends were cut back, 1 base at V and 10 bases at J, with 18 bases in the middle. Germline CDR1 and CDR2: SGHRS and YFSETQ. The DNA of the CDR3 is TGCGCCAGCAGCTTGTCCGGCATGGGGATCAAACAGTACTTC. Its protein is CASSLSGMGIKQYF.

The chain links TRBV6-7 to TRBJ2-7; D is unresolved. TRBV6-7 is an ORF, and what it does is uncertain. With 2 bases removed from V and 6 bases from J, the gap between germline ends came to 20 bases. This CDR3 spans 16 amino acids. CDR3 nucleotides: TGTGCCAGCAGTTACCCCCCACTCAAGGGTTTCCGCGAGCAGTACTTC. Translated, it gives CASSYPPLKGFREQYF.

This chain connects TRBV11-2 to TRBJ2-1; 12 bases match TRBD2. The CDR3 runs to 16 residues. Germline V CDR1 and CDR2: SGHAT, FQNNGV. The V and J ends lost 5 bases and 3 bases, in that order; junction bases with no gene match: 5. Written as DNA, the CDR3 is TGTGCCAGCAGCACCCGACTAGCGGGAGACTACAATGAGCAGTTCTTC. This codes for CASSTRLAGDYNEQFF. Complete variable domain (other parts from reference TRBV11-2 and TRBJ2-1): EAGVAQSPRYKIIEKRQSVAFWCNPISGHATLYWYQQILGQGPKLLIQFQNNGVVDDSQLPKDRFSAERLKGVDSTLKIQPAKLEDSAVYLCASSTRLAGDYNEQFFGPGTRLTVL.

There are a few counts of this clonotype. Without the conserved terminal phenylalanine or tryptophan, this CDR3 likely stems from a read error. This chain connects TRBV9 to TRBJ1-1, with D possibly TRBD1 on 5 matching bases. This CDR3 contains 15 residues. V lost 3 bases to trimming and J lost 5 bases, with 17 bases between them. Germline V gene lookup returns CDR1 SGDLS and CDR2 YYNGEE. The CDR3 nucleotides are TGTGCCAGCAGCGCCCAGCCGGGGGGAGCTACTGAAGCTTTCTCT. Translation gives CASSAQPGGATEAFS.

The chain employs TRBV19 and TRBJ1-6; TRBD1 is a possible D gene (5 bases). V gave up 2 bases and J gave up 0 bases, with 20 bases separating them. The CDR3 runs to 20 residues. CDR1 is LNHDA, CDR2 SQIVND, per germline (reference sequence). The CDR3 DNA follows: TGTGCCAGTAGTATAAGGGGACCTCCGGCCGGTAGCTCCTATAATTCACCCCTCCACTTT. Protein product: CASSIRGPPAGSSYNSPLHF.

About this clonotype itself: The junction and the germline gene differ at one end; a read error may be behind it. CDR3 in amino acids: CASRVGIEASGYTF. For the CDR3, the DNA is TGTGCCAGCCGCGTAGGAATAGAAGCCAGTGGCTACACCTTC. The rearrangement joins TRBV9 to TRBJ1-2; no firm D call. The germline CDR1 and CDR2 sequences are SGDLS and YYNGEE. This CDR3 region has 14 residues.

This clonotype is medium-sized within its sample. The chain uses TRBV24-1 and TRBJ2-2; 9 positions agree with TRBD1. From germline, CDR1 is KGHDR and CDR2 SFDVKD. This CDR3 comprises 15 residues. J was trimmed by 7 bases and V by 5 bases; bases with no gene match: 7. The CDR3 coding sequence is TGTGCCACCAGTGGACAGGGGGAGGTCGGCGGGGAGCTGTTTTTT. This codes for CATSGQGEVGGELFF.

This clonotype was seen many times. The genes are TRBV6-2 or TRBV6-3 and TRBJ2-5, with D maybe TRBD1 (6 bases). The CDR3 sequence is 17 residues long. V lost 6 bases and J lost 1, with 21 bases in between. Germline-derived CDR1 and CDR2 are MNHEY and SVGEGT. The CDR3 DNA sequence: TGTGCCAGCAGCCCAGGCTGGGGGCGACACCTCCAAGAGACCCAGTACTTC. Its translation is CASSPGWGRHLQETQYF.

The table lists this clonotype with many counts. The genes are TRBV12-3 or TRBV12-4 and TRBJ2-2; the match to TRBD1 covers 8 bases. This CDR3 has 14 amino acids. The V gene end was trimmed by 7 bases and the J gene end by 7 bases; junction bases not matched to a gene: 8. The CDR3 sequence is CASTRQGSGGELFF. For the CDR3, the DNA is TGTGCCAGCACCCGACAGGGGTCGGGCGGGGAGCTGTTTTTT.

The table lists this clonotype with a count of one. CDR3: CASSTLGGDEQFF. In nucleotides, the CDR3 is TGTGCCAGCAGCACTCTCGGGGGGGATGAGCAGTTCTTC. The chain uses TRBV7-9 and TRBJ2-1; TRBD2 aligns across 8 bases. The CDR3 totals 13 residues. Germline V lookup: CDR1 SEHNR, CDR2 FQNEAQ (reference sequence). V was clipped by 5 bases and J by 8 bases; unmatched bases: 5.

Details on this clonotype: This sequence is one base from a far larger clone and is likely a read error. The chain has TRBV6-2 or TRBV6-3 and TRBJ2-5; 9 bases are a match to TRBD2. From germline, CDR1 is MNHEY and CDR2 SVGEGT. The CDR3 runs 16 residues. The CDR3 nucleotides are TGTGCCATCAGTCCGAGTAGCGGGAGAGGCGGAGAGACCCAGTACTTC. Residues: CAISPSSGRGGETQYF.

This clonotype was seen repeatedly, ten times or more. The rearrangement joins TRBV5-5 to TRBJ2-2, with 9 bases aligning to TRBD1. This CDR3 is built from 15 residues. Germline V gene sequence: CDR1 SGHKS, CDR2 YYEKEE (reference sequence). With V trimmed by 4 bases and J by 4 bases, 5 bases remained unmatched. The CDR3 DNA is TGTGCCAGCAGCCTCGGACAGGGGAGCACCGGGGAGCTGTTTTTT. The encoded protein is CASSLGQGSTGELFF.

To note about this clonotype: A read error is likely here: a far larger clone is one base away. The genes are TRBV6-1 and TRBJ2-7; tentatively, D is TRBD2 (6 bases). Germline CDR1 MNHNS, CDR2 SASEGT. The CDR3 has 12 amino acids. V was pared by 11 bases and J by 7 bases, with 18 bases between. CDR3 region: CASEGGYNEQYF. Written as DNA, the CDR3 is TGTGCCTCGGAGGGCGGTTACAATGAGCAGTACTTC.

This clonotype is medium-sized within its sample. CDR3 in amino acids: CASSPSVGYEQYF. The CDR3 coding sequence is TGCGCCAGCAGCCCTAGTGTGGGATACGAGCAGTACTTC. The chain joins TRBV5-1 to TRBJ2-7, with D uncertain. Germline CDR1 SGHRS, CDR2 YFSETQ. The CDR3 extends over 13 amino acids. Deletions cut 4 bases from V and 4 bases from J, with 12 bases between.

This clonotype came up many times. This chain uses TRBV5-4 with TRBJ1-2; D might be TRBD1 (6 bases). The V end lost 0 bases, the J end lost 8 bases, and 11 bases lay between the germline ends. The CDR3 is 13 residues long. The V gene's germline CDR1 is SGHNT and CDR2 YYREEE (reference sequence). The CDR3 nucleotides read TGTGCCAGCAGCTTGGGAGGGGGTAACGGCTACACCTTC. Translated, it gives CASSLGGGNGYTF.

This clonotype was counted only a few times. A much larger clone is a single base away; this may be a read error. The chain links TRBV9 to TRBJ2-5; D unclear. The CDR3 totals 16 residues. Per germline, CDR1 SGDLS and CDR2 YYNGEE. Trimming took 0 bases from V and 2 from J, leaving 14 bases between them. The CDR3 loop is CASSVGVGVGQETQYF. CDR3 DNA sequence: TGTGCCAGCAGCGTAGGGGTCGGCGTGGGGCAAGAGACCCAGTACTTC.

This clonotype is deemed medium-sized. This chain uses TRBV5-1 with TRBJ1-2, with D perhaps matching TRBD1 (5 bases). Trimming took 2 bases from V and 6 from J, leaving 11 bases between them. The germline CDR1 and CDR2 sequences are SGHRS and YFSETQ. This CDR3 spans 13 amino acids. The DNA of the CDR3 is TGCGCCAGCAGCTTCTCCGGGACGGATGGCTACACCTTC. It codes for CASSFSGTDGYTF.